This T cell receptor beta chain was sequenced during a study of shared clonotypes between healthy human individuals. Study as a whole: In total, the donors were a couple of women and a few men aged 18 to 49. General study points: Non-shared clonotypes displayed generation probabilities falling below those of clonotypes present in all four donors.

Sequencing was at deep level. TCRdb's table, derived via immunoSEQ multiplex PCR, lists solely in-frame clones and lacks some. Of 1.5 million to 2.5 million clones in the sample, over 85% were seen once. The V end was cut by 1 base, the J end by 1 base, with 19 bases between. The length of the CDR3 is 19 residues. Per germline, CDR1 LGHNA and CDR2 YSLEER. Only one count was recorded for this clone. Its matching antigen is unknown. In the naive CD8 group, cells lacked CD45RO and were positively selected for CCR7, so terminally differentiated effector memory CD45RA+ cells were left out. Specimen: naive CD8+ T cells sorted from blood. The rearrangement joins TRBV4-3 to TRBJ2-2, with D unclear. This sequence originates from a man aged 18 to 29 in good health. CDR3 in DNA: TGCGCCAGCAGCCAAGTCCCCTTACATACCACCGGGAACACCGGGGAGCTGTTTTTT. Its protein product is CASSQVPLHTTGNTGELFF.